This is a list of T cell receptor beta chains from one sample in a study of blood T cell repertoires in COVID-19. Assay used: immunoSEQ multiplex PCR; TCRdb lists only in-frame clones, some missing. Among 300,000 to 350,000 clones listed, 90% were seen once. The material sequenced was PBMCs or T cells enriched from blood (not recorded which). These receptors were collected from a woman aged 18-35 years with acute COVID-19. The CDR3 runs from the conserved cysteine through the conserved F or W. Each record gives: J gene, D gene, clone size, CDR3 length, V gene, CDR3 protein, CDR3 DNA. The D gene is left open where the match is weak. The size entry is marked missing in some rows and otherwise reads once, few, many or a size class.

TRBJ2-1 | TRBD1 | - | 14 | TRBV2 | CASAGTGVYNEQFF | TGTGCCAGCGCTGGGACAGGGGTATACAATGAGCAGTTCTTC
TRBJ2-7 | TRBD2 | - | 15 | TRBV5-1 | CASRLAGGSGYEQYF | TGCGCCAGCAGACTAGCGGGAGGTTCAGGCTACGAGCAGTACTTC
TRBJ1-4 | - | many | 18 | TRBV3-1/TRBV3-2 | CASSPTGKGLNGNEKLFF | TGTGCCAGCAGCCCAACAGGGAAGGGGCTCAATGGTAATGAAAAACTGTTTTTT
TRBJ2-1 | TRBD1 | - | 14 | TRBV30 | CACLGDRGYNEQFF | TGTGCCTGCCTTGGAGACAGGGGATACAATGAGCAGTTCTTC
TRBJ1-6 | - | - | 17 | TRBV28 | CASSVEGGANYNSPLHF | TGTGCCAGCAGTGTAGAGGGGGGGGCCAACTATAATTCACCCCTCCACTTT
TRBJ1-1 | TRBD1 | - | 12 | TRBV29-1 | CSAEGAGTEAFF | TGCAGCGCGGAGGGGGCCGGCACTGAAGCTTTCTTT
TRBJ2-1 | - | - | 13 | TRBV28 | CASSSRTTNEQFF | TGTGCCAGCAGTTCCAGAACTACCAATGAGCAGTTCTTC
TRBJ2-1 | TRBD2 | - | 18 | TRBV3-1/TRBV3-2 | CASSQDSRGVSSYNEQFF | TGTGCCAGCAGCCAAGATAGCCGGGGGGTAAGCTCCTACAATGAGCAGTTCTTC
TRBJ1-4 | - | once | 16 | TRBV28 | CASSALGRGDNEKLFF | TGTGCCAGCAGTGCCCTCGGGAGGGGAGATAATGAAAAACTGTTTTTT
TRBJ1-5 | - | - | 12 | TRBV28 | CASSSVLQPQHF | TGTGCCAGCAGTTCCGTACTTCAGCCCCAGCATTTT
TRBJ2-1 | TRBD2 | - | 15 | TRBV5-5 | CASSLGTSADNEQFF | TGTGCCAGCAGCTTGGGAACTAGCGCCGACAATGAGCAGTTCTTC
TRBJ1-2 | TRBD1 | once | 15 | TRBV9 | CASSPTDRGRYGYTF | TGTGCCAGCAGCCCGACGGACAGGGGGAGGTATGGCTACACCTTC
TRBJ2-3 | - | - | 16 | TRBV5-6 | CASSLAAGTPTDTQYF | TGTGCCAGCAGCTTGGCTGCGGGTACCCCCACAGATACGCAGTATTTT
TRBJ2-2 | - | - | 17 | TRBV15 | CAVSPSTSEVHTGELFF | TGTGCCGTGTCCCCCTCCACTTCGGAGGTGCACACCGGGGAGCTGTTTTTT
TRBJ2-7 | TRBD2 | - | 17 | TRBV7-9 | CASSGTGTSGSLAEQYF | TGTGCCAGCAGCGGAACGGGGACTAGCGGGAGCCTTGCCGAGCAGTACTTC
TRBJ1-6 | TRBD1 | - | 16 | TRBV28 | CASSLIGTGFNSPLHF | TGTGCCAGCAGTTTAATCGGGACAGGGTTCAATTCACCCCTCCACTTT
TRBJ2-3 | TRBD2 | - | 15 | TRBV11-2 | CASSLGLAEGDTQYF | TGTGCCAGCAGCTTAGGGCTAGCGGAAGGAGATACGCAGTATTTT
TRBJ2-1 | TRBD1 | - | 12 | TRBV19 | CASRTGSNEQFF | TGTGCCAGTAGGACAGGGTCAAATGAGCAGTTCTTC
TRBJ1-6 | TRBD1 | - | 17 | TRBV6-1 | CASSEASGGQGVSPLHF | TGTGCCAGCAGTGAAGCGAGTGGGGGACAGGGAGTTTCACCCCTCCACTTT
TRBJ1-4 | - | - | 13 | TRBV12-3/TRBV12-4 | CASSFPGYEKLFF | TGTGCCAGCAGTTTCCCAGGGTATGAAAAACTGTTTTTT
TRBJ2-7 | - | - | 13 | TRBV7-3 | CASSPNSGYEQYF | TGTGCCAGCAGCCCTAATAGCGGCTACGAGCAGTACTTC
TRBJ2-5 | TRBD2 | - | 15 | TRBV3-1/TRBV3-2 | CASSLLAGGRETQYF | TGTGCCAGCAGCCTCCTAGCGGGAGGTAGAGAGACCCAGTACTTC
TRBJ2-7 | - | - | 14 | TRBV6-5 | CASSYSHSSYEQYF | TGTGCCAGCAGTTACTCTCACAGCTCCTACGAGCAGTACTTC
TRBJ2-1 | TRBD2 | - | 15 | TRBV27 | CASSLGAGFYNEQFF | TGTGCCAGCAGTTTAGGAGCGGGGTTTTACAATGAGCAGTTCTTC